This T cell receptor (beta chain) was identified during a study of post-analysis software for immune sequencing data. Study conclusions and caveats: Relative to controls, patients had several TRBV segments at higher frequency, with TRBV5-6, TRBV5-1 and TRBV20-1 among these.

A remark on this clonotype: No antigen is known for it.

Incorporated into the TCR beta cDNA libraries were unique molecular identifiers, which served to reduce PCR and sequencing biases. TCRdb re-called the PCR reads with MiXCR, one entry per CDR3 protein. The data show around 400,000 distinct CDR3 sequences, with roughly 36% seen just once and around 15% held by the top ten. The CDR3 sequence is 16 residues long. V gave up 0 bases and J gave up 3 bases; unmatched junction bases: 8. In germline, CDR1 is LGHDT, CDR2 YNNKEL (reference sequence). The source of this sequence is a girl aged 10 to 17 with multiple sclerosis. The sequenced material came from blood. J is TRBJ2-7 and V is TRBV3-1; 7 nucleotides align to TRBD2. Written as DNA, the CDR3 is TGTGCCAGCAGCCAAGAAGCGGGACGGAGCCTCTACGAGCAGTACTTC. Its protein is CASSQEAGRSLYEQYF.